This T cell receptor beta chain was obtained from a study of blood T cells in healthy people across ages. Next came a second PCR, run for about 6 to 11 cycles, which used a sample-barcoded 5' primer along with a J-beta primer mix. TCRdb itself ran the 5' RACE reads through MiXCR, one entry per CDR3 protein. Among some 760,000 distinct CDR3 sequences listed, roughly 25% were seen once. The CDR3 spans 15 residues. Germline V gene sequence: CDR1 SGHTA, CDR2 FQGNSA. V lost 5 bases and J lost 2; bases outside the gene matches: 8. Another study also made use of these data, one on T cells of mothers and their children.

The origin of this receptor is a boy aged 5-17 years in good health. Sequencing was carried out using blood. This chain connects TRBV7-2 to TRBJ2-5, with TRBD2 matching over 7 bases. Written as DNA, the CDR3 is TGTGCCAGCAGCCCCATGGGGGGGATACAAGAGACCCAGTACTTC. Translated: CASSPMGGIQETQYF.